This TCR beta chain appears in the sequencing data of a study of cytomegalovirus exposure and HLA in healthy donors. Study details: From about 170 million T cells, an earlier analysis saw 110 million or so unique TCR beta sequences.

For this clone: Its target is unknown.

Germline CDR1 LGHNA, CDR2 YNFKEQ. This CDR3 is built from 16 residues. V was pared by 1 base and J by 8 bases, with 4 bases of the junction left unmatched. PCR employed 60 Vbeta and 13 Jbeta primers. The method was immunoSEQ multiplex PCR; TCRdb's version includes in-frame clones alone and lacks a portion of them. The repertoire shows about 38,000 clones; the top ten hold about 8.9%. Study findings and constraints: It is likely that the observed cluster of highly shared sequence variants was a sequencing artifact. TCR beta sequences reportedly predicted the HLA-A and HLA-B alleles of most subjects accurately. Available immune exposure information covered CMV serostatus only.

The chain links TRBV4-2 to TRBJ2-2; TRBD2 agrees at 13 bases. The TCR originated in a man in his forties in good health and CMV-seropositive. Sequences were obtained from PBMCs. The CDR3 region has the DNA TGTGCCAGCAGCCAAGGGACTAGCGGGAGTCGGGGGGAGCTGTTTTTT. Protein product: CASSQGTSGSRGELFF.